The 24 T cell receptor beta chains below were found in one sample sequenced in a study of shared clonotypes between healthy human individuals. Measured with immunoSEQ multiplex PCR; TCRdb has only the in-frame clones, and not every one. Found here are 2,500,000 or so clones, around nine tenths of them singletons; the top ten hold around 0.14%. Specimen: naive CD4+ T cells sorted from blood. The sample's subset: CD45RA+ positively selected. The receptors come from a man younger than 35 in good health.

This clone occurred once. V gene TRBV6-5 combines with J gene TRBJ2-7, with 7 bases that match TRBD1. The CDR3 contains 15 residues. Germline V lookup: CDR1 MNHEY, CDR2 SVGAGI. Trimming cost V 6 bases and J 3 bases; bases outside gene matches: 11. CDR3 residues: CASRGPGQPHYEQYF. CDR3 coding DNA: TGTGCCAGCAGAGGACCGGGACAGCCCCACTACGAGCAGTACTTC.

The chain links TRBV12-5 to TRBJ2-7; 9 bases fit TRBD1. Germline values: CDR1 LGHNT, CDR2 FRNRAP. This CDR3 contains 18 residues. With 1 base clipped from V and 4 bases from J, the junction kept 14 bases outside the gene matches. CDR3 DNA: TGTGCTAGTGGTTTGGCGAGGAAACAGGGGGCTTCCCGTTACGAGCAGTACTTC. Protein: CASGLARKQGASRYEQYF. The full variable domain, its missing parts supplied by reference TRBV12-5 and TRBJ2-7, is DARVTQTPRHKVTEMGQEVTMRCQPILGHNTVFWYRQTMMQGLELLAYFRNRAPLDDSGMPKDRFSAEMPDATLATLKIQPSEPRDSAVYFCASGLARKQGASRYEQYFGPGTRLTVT.

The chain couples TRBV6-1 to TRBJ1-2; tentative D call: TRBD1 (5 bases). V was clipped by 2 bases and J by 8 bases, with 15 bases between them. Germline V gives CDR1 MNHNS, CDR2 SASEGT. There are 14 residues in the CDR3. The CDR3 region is CASSETSGLGGYTF. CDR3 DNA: TGTGCCAGCAGTGAAACCTCGGGACTGGGGGGCTACACCTTC.

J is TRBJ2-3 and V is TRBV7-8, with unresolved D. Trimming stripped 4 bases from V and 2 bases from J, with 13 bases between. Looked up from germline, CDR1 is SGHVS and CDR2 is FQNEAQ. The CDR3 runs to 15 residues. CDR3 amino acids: CASSSGRSPTDTQYF. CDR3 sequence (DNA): TGTGCCAGCAGCTCAGGACGGAGCCCCACAGATACGCAGTATTTT.

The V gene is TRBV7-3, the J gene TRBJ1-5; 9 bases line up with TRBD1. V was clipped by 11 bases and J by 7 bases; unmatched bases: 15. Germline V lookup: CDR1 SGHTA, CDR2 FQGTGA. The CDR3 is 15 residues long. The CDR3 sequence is CAPNYKDRGDQPQHF. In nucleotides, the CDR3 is TGTGCCCCTAACTATAAGGACAGGGGAGACCAGCCCCAGCATTTT.

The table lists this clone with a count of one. CDR3 DNA: TGTGCCTGGAGTGTACTTCGAGGGTACACAGATACGCAGTATTTT. Amino acid sequence: CAWSVLRGYTDTQYF. The chain couples TRBV30 to TRBJ2-3; tentative D call: TRBD2 (5 bases). Between the trimmed V and J ends, which lost 0 bases and 2 bases, there was a span of 12 bases. The CDR3 has 15 residues. CDR1 and CDR2 from the germline V gene are GTSNPN and SVGIG (reference sequence).

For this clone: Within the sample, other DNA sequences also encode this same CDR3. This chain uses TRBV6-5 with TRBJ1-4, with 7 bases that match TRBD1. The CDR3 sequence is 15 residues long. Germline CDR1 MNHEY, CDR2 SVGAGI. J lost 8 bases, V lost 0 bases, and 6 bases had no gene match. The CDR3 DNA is TGTGCCAGCAGTTACTCGGCAGGGGGTGGGGAAAAACTGTTTTTT. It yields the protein CASSYSAGGGEKLFF.

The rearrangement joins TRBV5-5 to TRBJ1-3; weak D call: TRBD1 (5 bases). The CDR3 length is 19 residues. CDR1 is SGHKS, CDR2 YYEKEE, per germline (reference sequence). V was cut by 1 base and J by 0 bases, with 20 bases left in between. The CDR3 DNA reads TGTGCCAGCAGCTTGAGGATGACAGCGGTGATTATCTCTGGAAACACCATATATTTT. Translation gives CASSLRMTAVIISGNTIYF.

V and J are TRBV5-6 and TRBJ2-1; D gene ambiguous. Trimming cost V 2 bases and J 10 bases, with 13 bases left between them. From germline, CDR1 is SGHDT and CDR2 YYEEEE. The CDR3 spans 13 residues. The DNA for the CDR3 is TGTGCCAGCAGCTTATCTCTGGCCAAGGAGCAGTTCTTC. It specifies CASSLSLAKEQFF.

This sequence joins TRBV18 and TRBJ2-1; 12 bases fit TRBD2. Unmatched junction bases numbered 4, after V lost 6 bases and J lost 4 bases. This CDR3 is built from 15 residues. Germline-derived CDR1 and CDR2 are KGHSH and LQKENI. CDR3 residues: CASSQTSGRYNEQFF. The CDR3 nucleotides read TGTGCCAGCTCCCAGACTAGCGGGAGATACAATGAGCAGTTCTTC.

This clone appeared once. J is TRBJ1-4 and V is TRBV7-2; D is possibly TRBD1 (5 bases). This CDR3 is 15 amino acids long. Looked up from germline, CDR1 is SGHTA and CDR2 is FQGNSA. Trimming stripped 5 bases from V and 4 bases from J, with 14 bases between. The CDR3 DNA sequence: TGTGCCAGCAGCCATCGGGGCATTCTTAATGAAAAACTGTTTTTT. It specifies CASSHRGILNEKLFF.

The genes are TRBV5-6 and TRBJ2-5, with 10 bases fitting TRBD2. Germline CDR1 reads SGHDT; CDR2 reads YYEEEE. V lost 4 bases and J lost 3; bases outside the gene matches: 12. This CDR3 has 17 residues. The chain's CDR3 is CASSAPNGTSAKETQYF. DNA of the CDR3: TGTGCCAGCAGCGCCCCAAACGGGACTAGCGCTAAAGAGACCCAGTACTTC.

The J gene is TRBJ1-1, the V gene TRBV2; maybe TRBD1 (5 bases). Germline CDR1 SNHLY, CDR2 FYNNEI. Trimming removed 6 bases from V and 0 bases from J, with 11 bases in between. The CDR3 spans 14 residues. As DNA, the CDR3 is TGTGCCAGCAGGAAAGGGGCCATGAACACTGAAGCTTTCTTT. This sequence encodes CASRKGAMNTEAFF.

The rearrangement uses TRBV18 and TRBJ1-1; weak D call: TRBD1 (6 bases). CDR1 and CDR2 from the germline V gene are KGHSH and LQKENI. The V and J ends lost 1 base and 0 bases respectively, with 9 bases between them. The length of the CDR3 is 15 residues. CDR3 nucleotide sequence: TGTGCCAGCTCACCACGGGGGGGGCTGAACACTGAAGCTTTCTTT. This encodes CASSPRGGLNTEAFF.

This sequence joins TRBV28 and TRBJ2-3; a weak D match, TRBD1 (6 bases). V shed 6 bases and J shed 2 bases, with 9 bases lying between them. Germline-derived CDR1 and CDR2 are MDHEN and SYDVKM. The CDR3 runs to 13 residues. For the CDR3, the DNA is TGTGCCAGCAGGGGGGCCACCACAGATACGCAGTATTTT. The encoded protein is CASRGATTDTQYF.

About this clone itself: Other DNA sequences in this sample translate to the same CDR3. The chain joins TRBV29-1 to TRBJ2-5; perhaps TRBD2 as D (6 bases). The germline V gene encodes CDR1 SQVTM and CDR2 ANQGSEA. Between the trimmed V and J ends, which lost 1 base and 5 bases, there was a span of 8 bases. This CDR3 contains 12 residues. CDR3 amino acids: CSVEGGGETQYF. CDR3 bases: TGCAGCGTTGAAGGTGGGGGGGAGACCCAGTACTTC.

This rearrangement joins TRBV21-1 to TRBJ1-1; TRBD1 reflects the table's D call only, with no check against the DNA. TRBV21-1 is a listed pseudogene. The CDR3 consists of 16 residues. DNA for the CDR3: TGTGCCAGCAGCAAAAAGTCGGGACAGAAGAACACTGAAGCTTTCTTT. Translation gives CASSKKSGQKNTEAFF.

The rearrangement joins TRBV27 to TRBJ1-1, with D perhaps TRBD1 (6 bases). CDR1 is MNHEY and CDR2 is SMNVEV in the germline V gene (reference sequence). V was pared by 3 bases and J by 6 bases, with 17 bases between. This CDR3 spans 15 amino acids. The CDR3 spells CASSFSPGHLAEAFF. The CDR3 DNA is TGTGCCAGCAGTTTTTCCCCGGGACACTTGGCTGAAGCTTTCTTT.

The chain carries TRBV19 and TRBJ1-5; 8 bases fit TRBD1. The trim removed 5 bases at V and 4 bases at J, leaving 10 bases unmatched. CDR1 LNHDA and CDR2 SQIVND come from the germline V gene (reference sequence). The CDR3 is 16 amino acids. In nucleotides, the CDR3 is TGTGCCAGTAGTGTCTTTGGCAGGGGGCAGAATCAGCCCCAGCATTTT. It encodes CASSVFGRGQNQPQHF.

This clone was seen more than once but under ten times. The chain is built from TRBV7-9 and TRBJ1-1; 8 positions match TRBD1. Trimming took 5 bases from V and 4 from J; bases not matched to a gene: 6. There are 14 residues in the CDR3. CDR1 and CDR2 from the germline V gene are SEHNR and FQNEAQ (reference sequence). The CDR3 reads CASSQDRAVTEAFF. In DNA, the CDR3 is TGTGCCAGCAGCCAGGACAGGGCGGTCACTGAAGCTTTCTTT.

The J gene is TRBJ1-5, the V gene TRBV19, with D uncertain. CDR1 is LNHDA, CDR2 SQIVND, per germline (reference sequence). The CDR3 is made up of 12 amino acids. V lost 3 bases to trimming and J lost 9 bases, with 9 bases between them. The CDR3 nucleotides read TGTGCCAGTAGTATGGAAGGCCGGCCCCAGCATTTT. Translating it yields CASSMEGRPQHF.

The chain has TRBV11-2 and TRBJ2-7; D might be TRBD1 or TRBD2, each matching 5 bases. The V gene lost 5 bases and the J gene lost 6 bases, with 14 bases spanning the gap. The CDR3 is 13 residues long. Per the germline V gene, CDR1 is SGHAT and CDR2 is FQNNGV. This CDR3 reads CASSRDVALEQYF. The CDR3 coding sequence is TGTGCCAGCAGCCGGGACGTGGCGCTCGAGCAGTACTTC.

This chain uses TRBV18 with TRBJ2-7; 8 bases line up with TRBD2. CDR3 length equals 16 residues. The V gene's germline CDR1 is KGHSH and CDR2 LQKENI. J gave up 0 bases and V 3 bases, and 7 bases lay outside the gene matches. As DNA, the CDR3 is TGTGCCAGCTCACCGCTACTAGCGGCCAGCTCCTACGAGCAGTACTTC. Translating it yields CASSPLLAASSYEQYF.

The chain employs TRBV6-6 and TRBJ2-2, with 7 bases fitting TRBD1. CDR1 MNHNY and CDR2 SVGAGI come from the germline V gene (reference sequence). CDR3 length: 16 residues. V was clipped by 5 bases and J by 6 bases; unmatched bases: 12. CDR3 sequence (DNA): TGTGCCAGCAGTCCCCGGCAGGGGGTAGGCTCCGGGGAGCTGTTTTTT. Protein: CASSPRQGVGSGELFF.